The next 8 T cell receptor beta chains were all read from a single sample in a study of graft-versus-host responses after intestinal transplantation (dated by TCRdb to about 2021). The protocol used for the library was the immunoSEQ multiplex PCR assay. Not all clones reach the TCRdb copy of this immuneACCESS table, which keeps in-frame sequences only. Checked studies attribute under half of the gap to unresolved V genes and leave the rest unexplained. Recorded for this sample are about 12,000 clones; approximately 84% of them occurred a single time. Jointly, the top ten make up less than 10% of the sample. The sample was PBMCs, taken 306 days after intestinal transplant. All receptors come from a human patient who received an intestinal transplant, so some T cells may come from the graft donor.

The chain recombines TRBV6-5 with TRBJ2-1, with TRBD2 identical over 7 bases. Per the germline V gene, CDR1 is MNHEY and CDR2 is SVGAGI. V gave up 5 bases and J gave up 0 bases; unmatched junction bases: 4. The CDR3 contains 15 residues. The CDR3 DNA reads TGTGCCAGCAGTCCGCCGGGGGGCTCCTACAATGAGCAGTTCTTC. This translates into CASSPPGGSYNEQFF.

This clone was picked up one time. V is TRBV28 and J is TRBJ2-3; 15 nucleotides match TRBD2. V gave up 3 bases and J gave up 4 bases; unmatched junction bases: 17. CDR1 MDHEN and CDR2 SYDVKM come from the germline V gene. This CDR3 has 21 residues. In nucleotides, the CDR3 is TGTGCCAGCAGTTTCTTTTTGGGCCTCCGGACTAGCGGGAGGGCCCCAGATACGCAGTATTTT. This sequence encodes CASSFFLGLRTSGRAPDTQYF.

The rearrangement uses TRBV4-1 and TRBJ2-1; D is uncertain. The CDR3 sequence is 15 residues long. V was trimmed by 1 base and J by 4 bases, leaving 11 bases between them. CDR1 and CDR2 (germline): MGHRA, YSYEKL. The CDR3 here is CASSQVALTYNEQFF. CDR3 coding DNA: TGCGCCAGCAGCCAAGTAGCACTAACTTACAATGAGCAGTTCTTC.

The V and J genes are TRBV28 and TRBJ2-6, with D perhaps TRBD2 (5 bases). Between the trimmed V and J ends, which lost 10 bases and 0 bases, there was a span of 10 bases. This CDR3 spans 14 amino acids. From germline, CDR1 is MDHEN and CDR2 SYDVKM. The CDR3 nucleotides read TGTGCCATTACGAGCGGCTCTGGGGCCAACGTCCTGACTTTC. This gives the protein CAITSGSGANVLTF. Together with reference TRBV28 and TRBJ2-6, the CDR3 gives the full variable domain: DVKVTQSSRYLVKRTGEKVFLECVQDMDHENMFWYRQDPGLGLRLIYFSYDVKMKEKGDIPEGYSVSREKKERFSLILESASTNQTSMYLCAITSGSGANVLTFGAGSRLTVL.

This clone occurred once. V usage is TRBV6-5 and J usage is TRBJ1-1; D ambiguous. The germline gives CDR1 MNHEY, CDR2 SVGAGI. V was shortened by 0 bases and J by 3 bases, with 8 bases between the two germline ends. The CDR3 covers 14 residues. The CDR3 loop reads CASSYSISHTEAFF. DNA for the CDR3: TGTGCCAGCAGTTACTCGATTTCTCACACTGAAGCTTTCTTT.

The rearrangement joins TRBV10-3 to TRBJ2-7; D call uncertain. The ends were cut back, 0 bases at V and 5 bases at J, with 2 bases in the middle. In germline, CDR1 is ENHRY, CDR2 SYGVKD. The CDR3 extends over 11 amino acids. CDR3 amino acids: CAISESNEQYF. In nucleotides, the CDR3 is TGTGCCATCAGTGAGTCGAACGAGCAGTACTTC.

This clone has only one observation. This chain connects TRBV4-1 to TRBJ2-6, with D perhaps matching TRBD1 (6 bases). The CDR3 runs 18 residues. The germline V gene has CDR1 MGHRA and CDR2 YSYEKL. The germline V and J ends were trimmed by 4 bases and 0 bases, with 16 bases remaining between them. The CDR3 spells CASSLTDSQFSGANVLTF. CDR3 sequence (DNA): TGCGCCAGCAGCCTGACGGACAGTCAATTCTCTGGGGCCAACGTCCTGACTTTC.

V usage is TRBV5-1 and J usage is TRBJ2-7, with a tentative D call TRBD1 (6 bases). CDR1 is SGHRS, CDR2 YFSETQ, per germline. Trimming removed 1 base from V and 7 bases from J, with 15 bases in between. The CDR3 extends over 14 amino acids. CDR3 residues: CASSLIQGRREQYF. For the CDR3, the DNA is TGCGCCAGCAGCTTGATTCAGGGGCGAAGGGAGCAGTACTTC.